This T cell receptor (beta chain) derives from a study of cytomegalovirus exposure and HLA in healthy donors. Trimming took 3 bases from V and 3 from J; bases not matched to a gene: 18. Germline V lookup: CDR1 SGHTA, CDR2 FQGNSA. The CDR3 length is 19 residues. PCR amplification relied on 60 Vbeta primers (plus 13 Jbeta primers). The method was immunoSEQ multiplex PCR; TCRdb's version includes in-frame clones alone and lacks a portion of them. The table shows fewer than 200,000 clones, with roughly four fifths occurring only once. Donors in the study were healthy people who gave bone marrow. Study-level points and caveats: With later analysis, a missense DCLRE1C variant became linked to TCR beta V- and J-gene trimming. Among donors in an Asian-associated ancestry cluster, a later analysis reportedly found fewer N-insertions than the roughly 650-donor mean. Per a later analysis, HLA-associated TCR beta chains showed more clonal expansion than other, equally common TCR beta chains.

As concerns this clone: Its antigen is not identified.

The V and J genes are TRBV7-2 and TRBJ2-3; TRBD2 matches at 7 bases. The TCR sequence derives from a female donor in good health and CMV-seronegative. The source material was PBMCs. The CDR3 DNA reads TGTGCCAGCAGCTTCCCGGCCTCCGGGACTAAACTGAAGACAGATACGCAGTATTTT. Protein: CASSFPASGTKLKTDTQYF.